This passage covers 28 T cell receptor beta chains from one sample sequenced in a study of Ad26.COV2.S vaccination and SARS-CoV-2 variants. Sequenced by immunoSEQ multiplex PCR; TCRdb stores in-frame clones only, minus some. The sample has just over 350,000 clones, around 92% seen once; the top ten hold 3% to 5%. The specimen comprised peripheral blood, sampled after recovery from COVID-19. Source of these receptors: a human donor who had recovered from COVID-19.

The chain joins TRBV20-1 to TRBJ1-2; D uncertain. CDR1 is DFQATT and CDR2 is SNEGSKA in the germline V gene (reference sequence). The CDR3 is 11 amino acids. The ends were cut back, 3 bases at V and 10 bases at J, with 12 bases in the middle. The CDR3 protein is CSASLQRVYTF. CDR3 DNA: TGCAGTGCTAGTTTGCAGCGCGTCTACACCTTC.

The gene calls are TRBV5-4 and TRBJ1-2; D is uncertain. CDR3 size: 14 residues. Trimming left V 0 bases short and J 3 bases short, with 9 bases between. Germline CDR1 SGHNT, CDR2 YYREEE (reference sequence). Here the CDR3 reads CASSLEGLYYGYTF. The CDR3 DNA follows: TGTGCCAGCAGCTTGGAGGGCCTTTACTATGGCTACACCTTC.

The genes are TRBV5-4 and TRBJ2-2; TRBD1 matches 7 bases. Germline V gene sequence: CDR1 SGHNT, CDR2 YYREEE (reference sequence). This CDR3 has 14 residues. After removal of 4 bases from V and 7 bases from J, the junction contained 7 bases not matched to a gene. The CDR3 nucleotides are TGTGCCAGCAGCCGCCGGGACAGCAGCGGGGAGCTGTTTTTT. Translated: CASSRRDSSGELFF.

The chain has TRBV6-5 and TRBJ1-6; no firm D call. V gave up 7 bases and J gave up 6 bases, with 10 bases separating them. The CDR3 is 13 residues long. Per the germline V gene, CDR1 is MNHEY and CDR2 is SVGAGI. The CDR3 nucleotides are TGTGCCAGCACCAACGCCCGTAATTCACCCCTCCACTTT. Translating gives CASTNARNSPLHF.

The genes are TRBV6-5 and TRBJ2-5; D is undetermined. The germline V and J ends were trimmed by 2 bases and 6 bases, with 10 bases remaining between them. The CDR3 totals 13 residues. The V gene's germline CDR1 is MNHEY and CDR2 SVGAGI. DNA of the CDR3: TGTGCCAGCAGTTACAGCAGGTTTAAGACCCAGTACTTC. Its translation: CASSYSRFKTQYF.

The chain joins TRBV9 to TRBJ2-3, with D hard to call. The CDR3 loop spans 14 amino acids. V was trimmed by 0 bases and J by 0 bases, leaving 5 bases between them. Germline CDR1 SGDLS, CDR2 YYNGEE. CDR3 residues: CASSVEPSTDTQYF. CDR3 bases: TGTGCCAGCAGCGTAGAGCCTAGCACAGATACGCAGTATTTT. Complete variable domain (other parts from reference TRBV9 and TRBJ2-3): DSGVTQTPKHLITATGQRVTLRCSPRSGDLSVYWYQQSLDQGLQFLIQYYNGEERAKGNILERFSAQQFPDLHSELNLSSLELGDSALYFCASSVEPSTDTQYFGPGTRLTVL.

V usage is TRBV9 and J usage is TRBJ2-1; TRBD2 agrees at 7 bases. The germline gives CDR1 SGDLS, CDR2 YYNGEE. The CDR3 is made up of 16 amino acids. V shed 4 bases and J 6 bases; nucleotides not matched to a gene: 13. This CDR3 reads CASSRSGSGTTNEQFF. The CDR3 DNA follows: TGTGCCAGCAGCAGGAGTGGTTCCGGGACTACCAATGAGCAGTTCTTC.

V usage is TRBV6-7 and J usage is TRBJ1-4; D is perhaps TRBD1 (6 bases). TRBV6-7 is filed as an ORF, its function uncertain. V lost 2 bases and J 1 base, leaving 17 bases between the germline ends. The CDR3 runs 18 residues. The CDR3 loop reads CASSYKRPSRGTNEKLFF. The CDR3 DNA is TGTGCCAGCAGTTACAAACGACCGTCCAGGGGAACTAATGAAAAACTGTTTTTT.

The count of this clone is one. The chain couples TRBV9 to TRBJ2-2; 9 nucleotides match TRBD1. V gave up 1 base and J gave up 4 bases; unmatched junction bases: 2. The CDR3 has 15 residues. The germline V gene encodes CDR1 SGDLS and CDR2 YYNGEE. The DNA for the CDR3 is TGTGCCAGCAGCGTATGGACAGGGGTCACCGGGGAGCTGTTTTTT. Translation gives CASSVWTGVTGELFF.

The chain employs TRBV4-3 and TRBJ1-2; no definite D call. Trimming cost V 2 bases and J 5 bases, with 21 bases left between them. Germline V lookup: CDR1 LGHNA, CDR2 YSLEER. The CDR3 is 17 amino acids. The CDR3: CASSQYTNAAGRYGYTF. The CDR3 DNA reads TGCGCCAGCAGCCAATATACAAACGCGGCCGGGAGGTATGGCTACACCTTC.

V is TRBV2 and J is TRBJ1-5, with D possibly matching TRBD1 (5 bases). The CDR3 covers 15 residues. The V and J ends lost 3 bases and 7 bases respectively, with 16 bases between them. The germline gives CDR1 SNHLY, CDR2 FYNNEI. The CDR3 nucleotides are TGTGCCAGCAGTGAGAGTACGGGGGGATGGCAGCCCCAGCATTTT. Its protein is CASSESTGGWQPQHF.

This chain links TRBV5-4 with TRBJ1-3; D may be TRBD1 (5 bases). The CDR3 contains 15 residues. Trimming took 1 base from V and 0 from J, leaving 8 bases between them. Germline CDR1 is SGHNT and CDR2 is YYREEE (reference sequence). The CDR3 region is CASSLPGSSGNTIYF. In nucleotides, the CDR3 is TGTGCCAGCAGCTTGCCAGGGAGCTCTGGAAACACCATATATTTT.

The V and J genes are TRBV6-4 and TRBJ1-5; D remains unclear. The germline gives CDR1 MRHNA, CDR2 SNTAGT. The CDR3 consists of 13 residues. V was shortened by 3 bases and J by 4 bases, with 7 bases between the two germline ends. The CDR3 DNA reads TGTGCCAGCAGTGAGGAGGAAAATCAGCCCCAGCATTTT. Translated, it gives CASSEEENQPQHF.

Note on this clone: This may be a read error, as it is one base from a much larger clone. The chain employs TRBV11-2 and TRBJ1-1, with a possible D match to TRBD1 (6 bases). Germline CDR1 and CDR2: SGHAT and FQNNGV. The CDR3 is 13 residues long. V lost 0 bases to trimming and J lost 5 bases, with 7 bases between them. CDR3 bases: TGTGCCAGCAGCTTAGAGAGGGGGACTGAAGCTTTCTTT. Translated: CASSLERGTEAFF. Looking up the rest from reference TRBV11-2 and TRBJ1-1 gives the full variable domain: EAGVAQSPRYKIIEKRQSVAFWCNPISGHATLYWYQQILGQGPKLLIQFQNNGVVDDSQLPKDRFSAERLKGVDSTLKIQPAKLEDSAVYLCASSLERGTEAFFGQGTRLTVV.

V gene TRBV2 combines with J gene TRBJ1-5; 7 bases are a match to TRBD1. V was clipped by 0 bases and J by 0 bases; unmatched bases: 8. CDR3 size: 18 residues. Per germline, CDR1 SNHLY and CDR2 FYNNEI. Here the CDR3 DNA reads TGTGCCAGCAGTGAAGCTTGGGACAGCAACTATAGCAATCAGCCCCAGCATTTT. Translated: CASSEAWDSNYSNQPQHF.

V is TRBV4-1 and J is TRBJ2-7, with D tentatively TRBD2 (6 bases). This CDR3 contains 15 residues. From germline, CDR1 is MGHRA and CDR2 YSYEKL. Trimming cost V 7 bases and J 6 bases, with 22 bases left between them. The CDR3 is CASTPRTNPASEQYF. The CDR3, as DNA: TGCGCCAGCACTCCTCGGACTAACCCGGCCTCCGAGCAGTACTTC.

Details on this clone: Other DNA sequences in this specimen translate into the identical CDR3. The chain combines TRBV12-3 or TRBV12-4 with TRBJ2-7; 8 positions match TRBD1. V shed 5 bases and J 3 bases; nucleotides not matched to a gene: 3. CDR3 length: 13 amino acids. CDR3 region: CASSLGQGYEQYF. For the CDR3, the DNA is TGTGCCAGCAGTCTCGGACAGGGCTACGAGCAGTACTTC.

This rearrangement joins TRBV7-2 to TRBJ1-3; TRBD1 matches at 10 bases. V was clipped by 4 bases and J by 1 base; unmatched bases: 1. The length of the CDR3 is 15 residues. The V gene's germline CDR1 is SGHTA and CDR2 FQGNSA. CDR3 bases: TGTGCCAGCAGCTGGACAGGGGGGTCTGGAAACACCATATATTTT. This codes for CASSWTGGSGNTIYF.

CDR3 sequence reads: CASSLDRAREQYF. The CDR3 bases are TGTGCCAGCAGTTTGGACAGGGCCCGGGAGCAGTACTTC. This rearrangement joins TRBV6-2 or TRBV6-3 to TRBJ2-7; TRBD1 matches at 8 bases. Losses at the gene ends were 4 bases for V and 7 bases for J; bases not matched to a gene: 6. Per germline, CDR1 MNHEY and CDR2 SVGEGT. This CDR3 spans 13 amino acids.

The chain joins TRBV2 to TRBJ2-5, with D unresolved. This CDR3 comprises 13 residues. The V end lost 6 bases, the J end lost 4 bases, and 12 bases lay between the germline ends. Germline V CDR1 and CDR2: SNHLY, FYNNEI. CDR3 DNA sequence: TGTGCCAGCAGCATGGGGTGGGGAGAGACCCAGTACTTC. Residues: CASSMGWGETQYF. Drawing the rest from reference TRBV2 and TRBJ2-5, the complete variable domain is EPEVTQTPSHQVTQMGQEVILRCVPISNHLYFYWYRQILGQKVEFLVSFYNNEISEKSEIFDDQFSVERPDGSNFTLKIRSTKLEDSAMYFCASSMGWGETQYFGPGTRLLVL.

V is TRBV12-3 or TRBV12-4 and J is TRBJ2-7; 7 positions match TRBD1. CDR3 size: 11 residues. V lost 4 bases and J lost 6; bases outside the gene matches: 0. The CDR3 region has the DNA TGTGCCAGCAGTTCAGGGGGCGAGCAGTACTTC. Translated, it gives CASSSGGEQYF.

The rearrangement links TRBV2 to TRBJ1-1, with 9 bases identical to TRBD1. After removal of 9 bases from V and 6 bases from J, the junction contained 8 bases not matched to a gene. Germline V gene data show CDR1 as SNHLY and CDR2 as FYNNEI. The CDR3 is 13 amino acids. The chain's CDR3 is CARNDRGIPEAFF. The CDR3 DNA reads TGTGCCAGGAACGACAGGGGGATCCCTGAAGCTTTCTTT.

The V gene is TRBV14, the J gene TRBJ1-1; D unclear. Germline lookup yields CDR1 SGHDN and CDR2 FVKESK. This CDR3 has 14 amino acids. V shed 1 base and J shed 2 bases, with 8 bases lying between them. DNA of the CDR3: TGTGCCAGCAGCCAAGTAATTTTAAACACTGAAGCTTTCTTT. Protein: CASSQVILNTEAFF.

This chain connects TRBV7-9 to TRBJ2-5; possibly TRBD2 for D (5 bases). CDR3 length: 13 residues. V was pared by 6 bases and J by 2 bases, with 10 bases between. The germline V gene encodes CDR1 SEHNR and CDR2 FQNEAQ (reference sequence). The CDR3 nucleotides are TGTGCCAGCAGTCGGACTCGACAAGAGACCCAGTACTTC. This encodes CASSRTRQETQYF.

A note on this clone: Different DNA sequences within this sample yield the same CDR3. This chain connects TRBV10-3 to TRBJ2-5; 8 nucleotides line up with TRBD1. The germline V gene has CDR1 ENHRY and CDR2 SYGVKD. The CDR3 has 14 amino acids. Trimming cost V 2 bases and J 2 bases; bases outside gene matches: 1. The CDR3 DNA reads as TGTGCCATCAGTGAGGGACAGGGTCAAGAGACCCAGTACTTC. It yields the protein CAISEGQGQETQYF.

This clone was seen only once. The CDR3 is CASRNGRQGGTEAFF. The DNA for the CDR3 is TGTGCCAGCAGAAACGGTAGACAGGGTGGGACTGAAGCTTTCTTT. The chain employs TRBV6-5 and TRBJ1-1; 7 bases line up with TRBD1. CDR3 length: 15 residues. V was pared by 6 bases and J by 5 bases, with 12 bases of the junction left unmatched. CDR1 and CDR2 from the germline V gene are MNHEY and SVGAGI.

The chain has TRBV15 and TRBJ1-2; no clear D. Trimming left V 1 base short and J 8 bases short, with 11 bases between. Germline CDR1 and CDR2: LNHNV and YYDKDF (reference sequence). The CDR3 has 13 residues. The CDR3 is CATSRVYLGGYTF. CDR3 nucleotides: TGTGCCACCAGCAGAGTTTATCTCGGCGGCTACACCTTC.

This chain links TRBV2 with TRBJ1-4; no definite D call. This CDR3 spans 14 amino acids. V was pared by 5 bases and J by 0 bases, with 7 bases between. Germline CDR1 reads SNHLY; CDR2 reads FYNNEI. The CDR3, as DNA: TGTGCCAGCAGTAAGACATCAACTAATGAAAAACTGTTTTTT. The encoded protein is CASSKTSTNEKLFF. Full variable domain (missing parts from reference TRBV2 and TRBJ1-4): EPEVTQTPSHQVTQMGQEVILRCVPISNHLYFYWYRQILGQKVEFLVSFYNNEISEKSEIFDDQFSVERPDGSNFTLKIRSTKLEDSAMYFCASSKTSTNEKLFFGSGTQLSVL.